This TCR beta chain is drawn from a study of blood T cell repertoires in COVID-19. The overall study: Both acute and convalescent COVID-19 samples were obtained from the United States, Italy and Spain.

As handled by the study authors: Estimates of nucleated cell counts were drawn from the amplification of reference gene primers. Profiling relied on immunoSEQ multiplex PCR, and the TCRdb table lists in-frame clones only, not all of them. V and J calls and clone size are those listed in that table; D and trimming were worked out from the DNA. The data show about 120,000 clones, 85% to 90% seen once. Germline CDR1 and CDR2: LNHDA and SQIVND (reference sequence). J lost 6 bases, V lost 4 bases, and 7 bases had no gene match. CDR3 length equals 14 residues. The chain is built from TRBV19 and TRBJ2-7; TRBD1 aligns across 9 bases. The sample was peripheral blood. This clonotype was obtained from a man in his 70s with active or convalescent COVID-19. For the CDR3, the DNA is TGTGCCAGTAGTAACCGGGACAGGGTAAGCGAGCAGTACTTC. It specifies CASSNRDRVSEQYF. Drawing the rest from reference TRBV19 and TRBJ2-7, the complete variable domain is DGGITQSPKYLFRKEGQNVTLSCEQNLNHDAMYWYRQDPGQGLRLIYYSQIVNDFQKGDIAEGYSVSREKKESFPLTVTSAQKNPTAFYLCASSNRDRVSEQYFGPGTRLTVT.